The 25 T cell receptor beta chains below all came from one sample that was sequenced in a study of patients and donors after allogeneic stem cell transplantation. TCRdb re-called the RT-PCR reads with MiXCR, one entry per CDR3 protein. The sample shows some 960,000 distinct CDR3 sequences, around 17% of them seen only once. The sample taken for sequencing was blood, either unsorted or a sorted T cell fraction (not recorded which). The source is a human donor who was either an allogeneic HSCT recipient or a stem cell or donor lymphocyte infusion donor (not recorded which). It is not recorded whose cells these are; they may come from a transplant donor.

The gene calls are TRBV2 and TRBJ2-7; D is uncertain. Per germline, CDR1 SNHLY and CDR2 FYNNEI. The length of the CDR3 is 12 residues. The V gene lost 6 bases and the J gene lost 3 bases, with 9 bases spanning the gap. CDR3 sequence reads: CASRQLGYEQYF. CDR3 sequence (DNA): TGTGCCAGCAGACAACTGGGCTACGAGCAGTACTTC.

The V call is TRBV7-9, the J call TRBJ2-7; TRBD2 matches at 7 bases. The germline gives CDR1 SEHNR, CDR2 FQNEAQ (reference sequence). This CDR3 has 15 amino acids. The J segment lost 2 bases and the V segment lost 5 bases, leaving 9 bases of the junction unmatched. DNA for the CDR3: TGTGCCAGCAGCCCGACAAGGGGAGGGCCCTACGAGCAGTACTTC. This encodes CASSPTRGGPYEQYF.

This clonotype was recorded a few times. V is TRBV20-1 and J is TRBJ2-5; tentative D call: TRBD2 (6 bases). The CDR3 has 16 residues. V gave up 0 bases and J gave up 0 bases, with 14 bases separating them. CDR1 and CDR2 from the germline V gene are DFQATT and SNEGSKA (reference sequence). The DNA for the CDR3 is TGCAGTGCTAGAGATTTGGTTCGGGACTACCAAGAGACCCAGTACTTC. Translated, it gives CSARDLVRDYQETQYF.

A few counts support this clonotype. The rearrangement joins TRBV7-9 to TRBJ1-1; D unclear. Germline lookup yields CDR1 SEHNR and CDR2 FQNEAQ (reference sequence). V was clipped by 1 base and J by 4 bases, with 4 bases between them. The CDR3 consists of 12 residues. CDR3 in DNA: TGTGCCAGCAGCTTAGAGGTCACTGAAGCTTTCTTT. This encodes CASSLEVTEAFF. Filled out from reference TRBV7-9 and TRBJ1-1, the complete variable domain reads DTGVSQNPRHKITKRGQNVTFRCDPISEHNRLYWYRQTLGQGPEFLTYFQNEAQLEKSRLLSDRFSAERPKGSFSTLEIQRTEQGDSAMYLCASSLEVTEAFFGQGTRLTVV.

This rearrangement joins TRBV3-1 to TRBJ2-2; 13 bases are a match to TRBD2. The V gene's germline CDR1 is LGHDT and CDR2 YNNKEL (reference sequence). V dropped 4 bases and J dropped 7; count of bases not matched to a gene: 6. The CDR3 runs 16 residues. Here the CDR3 reads CASSPGLAGVFGELFF. The CDR3 coding sequence is TGTGCCAGCAGCCCCGGACTAGCGGGAGTTTTCGGGGAGCTGTTTTTT.

The chain uses TRBV6-6 and TRBJ2-7; 7 nucleotides align to TRBD2. Per germline, CDR1 MNHNY and CDR2 SVGAGI (reference sequence). The CDR3 sequence is 13 residues long. Trimming removed 6 bases from V and 4 bases from J; junction bases left unmatched: 6. CDR3 sequence (DNA): TGTGCCAGCAGGCGAGCGGGGCCTTACGAGCAGTACTTC. Protein product: CASRRAGPYEQYF.

This clonotype occurred a few times. The chain joins TRBV20-1 to TRBJ1-3; 10 bases align to TRBD1. V lost 0 bases to trimming and J lost 0 bases; unmatched junction nucleotides: 14. Germline V gives CDR1 DFQATT, CDR2 SNEGSKA (reference sequence). CDR3 size: 20 residues. CDR3 loop: CSARDGGQGKVGGSGNTIYF. The CDR3, as DNA: TGCAGTGCTAGAGATGGGGGACAGGGGAAAGTTGGGGGCTCTGGAAACACCATATATTTT.

This clonotype was seen at least ten times. This chain uses TRBV20-1 with TRBJ2-7, with TRBD2 matching over 9 bases. The germline gives CDR1 DFQATT, CDR2 SNEGSKA (reference sequence). The CDR3 spans 13 residues. V dropped 7 bases and J dropped 5; count of bases not matched to a gene: 9. CDR3 protein: CSGSGTSKHEQYF. DNA of the CDR3: TGCAGTGGGAGCGGGACTAGCAAGCACGAGCAGTACTTC.

The chain uses TRBV5-1 and TRBJ2-5; possibly TRBD1 or TRBD2 for D (6 bases each). V lost 0 bases and J 4 bases, leaving 13 bases between the germline ends. The CDR3 sequence is 15 residues long. Germline loops: CDR1 SGHRS, CDR2 YFSETQ. The chain's CDR3 is CASSLAPGAIETQYF. CDR3 DNA: TGCGCCAGCAGCTTGGCCCCGGGGGCTATAGAGACCCAGTACTTC.

This clonotype came up a few times. DNA of the CDR3: TGTGCCAGCAGCTTATTTCCCTCTAAGAGGGGGGAGCAGTTCTTC. Its protein is CASSLFPSKRGEQFF. V is TRBV7-6 and J is TRBJ2-1; tentative D call: TRBD1 (6 bases). V was shortened by 2 bases and J by 10 bases, with 18 bases between the two germline ends. There are 15 residues in the CDR3. Germline-derived CDR1 and CDR2 are SGHVS and FNYEAQ.

This clonotype was observed a single time. The chain recombines TRBV11-2 with TRBJ2-1, with D unresolved. Germline V CDR1 and CDR2: SGHAT, FQNNGV. V dropped 5 bases and J dropped 3 bases, with 14 bases sitting between them. CDR3 length: 15 residues. CDR3 nucleotide sequence: TGTGCCAGCAGCCCGTTTTTGGCAGTCTACAATGAGCAGTTCTTC. It yields the protein CASSPFLAVYNEQFF.

This rearrangement joins TRBV18 to TRBJ2-7; no firm D call. There are 13 residues in the CDR3. Trimming took 0 bases from V and 5 from J, leaving 8 bases between them. Germline CDR1 is KGHSH and CDR2 is LQKENI. DNA of the CDR3: TGTGCCAGCTCACCACCTACCCGGAACGAGCAGTACTTC. It specifies CASSPPTRNEQYF.

This clonotype was detected a few times. The DNA for the CDR3 is TGTGCCAGCAGCCACGGCGACTTAAACACCGGGGAGCTGTTTTTT. Translating it yields CASSHGDLNTGELFF. The chain recombines TRBV5-8 with TRBJ2-2; no firm D call. Germline assignment: CDR1 SGHTS and CDR2 YDEGEE. The CDR3 extends over 15 amino acids. The V end lost 4 bases, the J end lost 2 bases, and 12 bases lay between the germline ends.

This clonotype was detected only a few times. V gene TRBV4-2 combines with J gene TRBJ2-3; the match to TRBD2 covers 7 bases. V shed 1 base, J shed 0 bases, and the junction held 4 bases outside the gene matches. The length of the CDR3 is 16 residues. CDR1 LGHNA and CDR2 YNFKEQ come from the germline V gene. The DNA for the CDR3 is TGTGCCAGCAGCCAAGCCGGGACTACCAGCACAGATACGCAGTATTTT. Translation gives CASSQAGTTSTDTQYF.

This clonotype was detected only a few times. The V and J genes are TRBV4-3 and TRBJ1-2; D call uncertain. V was pared by 0 bases and J by 4 bases, with 9 bases between. CDR1 and CDR2 (germline): LGHNA, YSLEER. This CDR3 is built from 14 residues. This CDR3 reads CASSQESYSYGYTF. CDR3 sequence (DNA): TGCGCCAGCAGCCAAGAATCATACAGCTATGGCTACACCTTC.

The sample holds one count of this clonotype. This chain connects TRBV5-1 to TRBJ1-2; maybe TRBD1 (5 bases). Germline values: CDR1 SGHRS, CDR2 YFSETQ. Trimming cost V 0 bases and J 4 bases, with 10 bases left between them. The CDR3 is 14 residues long. CDR3 coding DNA: TGCGCCAGCAGCTTGGATTCCAGGGCCTATGGCTACACCTTC. It translates to CASSLDSRAYGYTF.

This clonotype was seen ten or more times. The V and J genes are TRBV20-1 and TRBJ2-7; 9 positions agree with TRBD1. This CDR3 is 14 amino acids long. The V gene's germline CDR1 is DFQATT and CDR2 SNEGSKA (reference sequence). Trimming at V came to 1 base and at J to 2 bases, leaving 3 bases not matched to a gene. The chain's CDR3 is CSARAGTGPYEQYF. CDR3 sequence (DNA): TGCAGTGCTAGAGCCGGGACAGGGCCCTACGAGCAGTACTTC.

This rearrangement joins TRBV10-3 to TRBJ2-7; the D is unclear. Trimming cost V 0 bases and J 0 bases, with 9 bases left between them. CDR1 ENHRY and CDR2 SYGVKD come from the germline V gene. This CDR3 region has 15 residues. The CDR3 loop reads CAISESNRVSYEQYF. For the CDR3, the DNA is TGTGCCATCAGTGAGTCAAATAGGGTCTCCTACGAGCAGTACTTC.

This clonotype was counted between two and nine times. The chain couples TRBV7-9 to TRBJ2-3; 11 bases align to TRBD2. In germline, CDR1 is SEHNR, CDR2 FQNEAQ (reference sequence). Losses at the gene ends were 6 bases for V and 4 bases for J; bases not matched to a gene: 0. The length of the CDR3 is 13 residues. The CDR3 is CASRLAGADTQYF. The DNA for the CDR3 is TGTGCCAGCAGACTAGCGGGAGCAGATACGCAGTATTTT.

The J gene is TRBJ1-3, the V gene TRBV4-2, with 9 bases aligning to TRBD1. The length of the CDR3 is 18 residues. The ends lost 4 bases at V and 3 bases at J; junction bases unmatched: 13. Germline V gene lookup returns CDR1 LGHNA and CDR2 YNFKEQ. CDR3 in amino acids: CASSRVPGQGSVGNTIYF. DNA of the CDR3: TGTGCCAGCAGCCGCGTCCCGGGACAGGGATCGGTTGGAAACACCATATATTTT.

This clonotype was detected only a few times. This sequence joins TRBV7-3 and TRBJ1-2; D is unclear. This CDR3 is built from 13 residues. Per the germline V gene, CDR1 is SGHTA and CDR2 is FQGTGA. V was clipped by 2 bases and J by 4 bases, with 8 bases between them. The CDR3 DNA reads TGTGCCAGCAGCTTATGGGGTTCCTATGGCTACACCTTC. Translation: CASSLWGSYGYTF.

The chain has TRBV4-2 and TRBJ2-2; TRBD2 matches 9 bases. CDR1 and CDR2 (germline): LGHNA, YNFKEQ. The CDR3 extends over 18 amino acids. V lost 2 bases to trimming and J lost 4 bases; unmatched junction nucleotides: 11. CDR3 sequence reads: CASSQQDGSGSRTGELFF. The CDR3 region has the DNA TGTGCCAGCAGCCAACAAGATGGTAGCGGGAGCCGCACCGGGGAGCTGTTTTTT.

The rearrangement uses TRBV9 and TRBJ2-2; D is possibly TRBD1 or TRBD2 (5 bases each). In germline, CDR1 is SGDLS, CDR2 YYNGEE. V gave up 4 bases and J gave up 0 bases, with 10 bases separating them. The CDR3 spans 15 residues. The CDR3 reads CASSSGPANTGELFF. CDR3 DNA sequence: TGTGCCAGCAGCTCGGGACCGGCGAACACCGGGGAGCTGTTTTTT.

V and J are TRBV20-1 and TRBJ2-7, with no clear D. Trimming removed 0 bases from V and 3 bases from J, with 9 bases in between. The germline V gene has CDR1 DFQATT and CDR2 SNEGSKA (reference sequence). The CDR3 length is 13 residues. CDR3 amino acids: CSAREDFIYEQYF. The CDR3 DNA reads TGCAGTGCTAGAGAGGATTTCATCTACGAGCAGTACTTC.

The chain couples TRBV3-1 to TRBJ2-1; 10 bases match TRBD2. The CDR3 runs 15 residues. CDR1 and CDR2 (germline): LGHDT, YNNKEL (reference sequence). Trimming took 7 bases from V and 6 from J; bases not matched to a gene: 9. CDR3 sequence reads: CASTPLAGDGNEQFF. The CDR3 DNA reads TGTGCCAGCACCCCCCTAGCGGGAGATGGCAATGAGCAGTTCTTC.